The 11 T cell receptor beta chains listed next were all sequenced from one sample in a study of spatial heterogeneity in lung cancer. The time point here: sample taken at primary tumor resection. The antigens these receptors bind are not known. TCRdb itself ran the 5' RACE reads through MiXCR, one entry per CDR3 protein. The data contain several thousand distinct CDR3 sequences, approximately 3.5% of them singletons. General study points: Mutation tallies in tumors tracked expanded intratumoral alpha and beta TCR counts.

The specimen comprised lung tumor tissue, sampled at surgery. The source is a male donor with early-stage non-small cell lung cancer.

This clonotype was seen more than once but under ten times. The V gene is TRBV5-4, the J gene TRBJ1-1, with TRBD1 matching 10 bases. V shed 0 bases and J 0 bases; nucleotides not matched to a gene: 8. There are 18 residues in the CDR3. Per germline, CDR1 SGHNT and CDR2 YYREEE (reference sequence). The CDR3, as DNA: TGTGCCAGCAGCTTGGCTATCGACAGGGGGCCTCTGAACACTGAAGCTTTCTTT. Its protein product is CASSLAIDRGPLNTEAFF.

By proportion, this clonotype is medium-sized. The chain uses TRBV4-1 and TRBJ1-1, with D possibly being TRBD1 (6 bases). Per germline, CDR1 MGHRA and CDR2 YSYEKL. This CDR3 has 13 amino acids. The ends were cut back, 8 bases at V and 4 bases at J, with 14 bases in the middle. CDR3 DNA sequence: TGCGCCAGCGGTACTTCCAGGGGCACTGAAGCTTTCTTT. Its protein product is CASGTSRGTEAFF.

By share, this clonotype counts as medium-sized (0.01 to 0.1%). V is TRBV3-1 and J is TRBJ1-1; D perhaps matches TRBD1 (6 bases). Germline V lookup: CDR1 LGHDT, CDR2 YNNKEL (reference sequence). Deletions cut 4 bases from V and 6 bases from J, with 15 bases between. CDR3 length: 14 residues. The CDR3: CASSLRGSNPEAFF. The CDR3 DNA reads as TGTGCCAGCAGCCTCAGGGGCAGCAACCCTGAAGCTTTCTTT.

This clonotype is categorized as medium-sized (0.01 to 0.1%). The gene calls are TRBV7-2 and TRBJ1-5; D not certain. The germline gives CDR1 SGHTA, CDR2 FQGNSA. The CDR3 spans 18 residues. V was shortened by 2 bases and J by 0 bases, with 17 bases between the two germline ends. The CDR3 is CASSLTPGDGYSNQPQHF. CDR3 coding DNA: TGTGCCAGCAGCTTAACCCCTGGTGACGGTTATAGCAATCAGCCCCAGCATTTT.

This clonotype is labeled medium-sized. The chain couples TRBV7-2 to TRBJ2-3; D unclear. V shed 4 bases and J shed 0 bases, with 11 bases lying between them. CDR3 length: 15 residues. From germline, CDR1 is SGHTA and CDR2 FQGNSA. The CDR3 reads CASSSDHLSTDTQYF. The CDR3 nucleotides are TGTGCCAGCAGCTCGGACCATCTCAGCACAGATACGCAGTATTTT.

Within the sample, this clonotype is medium-sized. The V call is TRBV11-2, the J call TRBJ1-2; no firm D call. The germline V gene encodes CDR1 SGHAT and CDR2 FQNNGV. CDR3 length: 14 residues. V lost 0 bases and J 4 bases, leaving 9 bases between the germline ends. The CDR3 DNA follows: TGTGCCAGCAGCTTAGACGCAAATGGCTATGGCTACACCTTC. This sequence encodes CASSLDANGYGYTF.

This clonotype is medium-sized by share. V usage is TRBV7-8 and J usage is TRBJ2-3, with 8 bases fitting TRBD2. After removal of 5 bases from V and 1 base from J, the junction contained 8 bases not matched to a gene. This CDR3 has 16 amino acids. Germline loops: CDR1 SGHVS, CDR2 FQNEAQ. The CDR3 region is CASSKEGRGGTDTQYF. CDR3 DNA sequence: TGTGCCAGCAGCAAGGAAGGGCGGGGGGGCACAGATACGCAGTATTTT.

In this sample, this clonotype turned up many times. This chain links TRBV24-1 with TRBJ2-1; TRBD2 agrees at 11 bases. Trimming took 1 base from V and 0 from J; bases not matched to a gene: 4. Looked up from germline, CDR1 is KGHDR and CDR2 is SFDVKD. The CDR3 runs to 18 residues. The CDR3 DNA follows: TGTGCCACCAGTGATTTTCTAACTAGCGGGGGCTCCTACAATGAGCAGTTCTTC. This encodes CATSDFLTSGGSYNEQFF.

This clonotype is termed medium-sized (0.01 to 0.1%). The chain links TRBV7-2 to TRBJ1-1; unclear D gene. This CDR3 contains 13 residues. Germline V gene lookup returns CDR1 SGHTA and CDR2 FQGNSA. V was cut by 3 bases and J by 0 bases, with 5 bases left in between. CDR3 sequence (DNA): TGTGCCAGCAGCTTCTCCATGAACACTGAAGCTTTCTTT. Protein product: CASSFSMNTEAFF.

In its sample, this clonotype is medium-sized (0.01 to 0.1%). This chain links TRBV30 with TRBJ2-7, with D perhaps given as TRBD1 or TRBD2 (5 bases each). Germline V gene lookup returns CDR1 GTSNPN and CDR2 SVGIG (reference sequence). The ends were cut back, 0 bases at V and 9 bases at J, with 9 bases in the middle. The CDR3 is made up of 11 amino acids. DNA for the CDR3: TGTGCCTGGAGTGTACAGGACTTGCAGTACTTC. It yields the protein CAWSVQDLQYF. Based on the CDR3 plus reference TRBV30 and TRBJ2-7, the full variable domain is SQTIHQWPATLVQPVGSPLSLECTVEGTSNPNLYWYRQAAGRGLQLLFYSVGIGQISSEVPQNLSASRPQDRQFILSSKKLLLSDSGFYLCAWSVQDLQYFGPGTRLTVT.

This clonotype is labeled medium-sized. This chain connects TRBV5-1 to TRBJ2-5, with D tentatively TRBD1 (7 bases). The CDR3 contains 16 residues. Per the germline V gene, CDR1 is SGHRS and CDR2 is YFSETQ. Trimming removed 1 base from V and 2 bases from J, with 15 bases in between. In DNA, the CDR3 is TGCGCCAGCAGCTTGAGCCGCGGGACAGTTCAAGAGACCCAGTACTTC. It translates to CASSLSRGTVQETQYF.